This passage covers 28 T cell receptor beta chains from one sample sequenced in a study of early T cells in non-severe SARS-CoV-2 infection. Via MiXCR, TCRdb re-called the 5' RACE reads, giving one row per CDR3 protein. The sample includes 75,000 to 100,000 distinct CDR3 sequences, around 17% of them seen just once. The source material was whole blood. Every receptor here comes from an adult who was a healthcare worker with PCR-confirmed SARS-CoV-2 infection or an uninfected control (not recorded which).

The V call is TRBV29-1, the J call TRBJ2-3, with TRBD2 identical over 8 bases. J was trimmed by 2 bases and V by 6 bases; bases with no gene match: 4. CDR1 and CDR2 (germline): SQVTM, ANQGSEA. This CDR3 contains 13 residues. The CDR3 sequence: CSVGTRATDTQYF. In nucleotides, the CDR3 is TGCAGCGTCGGGACTAGGGCCACAGATACGCAGTATTTT.

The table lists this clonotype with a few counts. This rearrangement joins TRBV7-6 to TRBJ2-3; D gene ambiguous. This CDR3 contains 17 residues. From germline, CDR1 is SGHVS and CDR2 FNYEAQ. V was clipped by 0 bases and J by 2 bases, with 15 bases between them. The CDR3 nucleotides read TGTGCCAGCAGCTTAGCGGGTGTCCCAGCCTTCACAGATACGCAGTATTTT. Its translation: CASSLAGVPAFTDTQYF.

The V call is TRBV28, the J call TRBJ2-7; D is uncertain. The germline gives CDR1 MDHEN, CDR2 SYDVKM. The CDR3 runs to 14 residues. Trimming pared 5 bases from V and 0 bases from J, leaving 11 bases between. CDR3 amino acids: CASSLLRTSYEQYF. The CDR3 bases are TGTGCCAGCAGTCTCCTCCGTACCTCCTACGAGCAGTACTTC.

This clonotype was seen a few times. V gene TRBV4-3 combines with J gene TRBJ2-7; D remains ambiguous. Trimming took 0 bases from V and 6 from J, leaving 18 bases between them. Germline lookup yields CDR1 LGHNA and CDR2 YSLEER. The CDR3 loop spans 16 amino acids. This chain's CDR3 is CASSQEGFGMMGEQYF. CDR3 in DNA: TGCGCCAGCAGCCAAGAGGGGTTCGGTATGATGGGCGAGCAGTACTTC.

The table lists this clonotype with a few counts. CDR3 region: CASSLLYRTRGGIAEAFF. CDR3 nucleotides: TGTGCCAGCAGTTTACTATACCGAACCCGAGGGGGGATCGCTGAAGCTTTCTTT. The chain carries TRBV27 and TRBJ1-1, with TRBD1 as a possible D gene (6 bases). Germline values: CDR1 MNHEY, CDR2 SMNVEV (reference sequence). The CDR3 contains 18 residues. Deletions cut 2 bases from V and 6 bases from J, with 25 bases between.

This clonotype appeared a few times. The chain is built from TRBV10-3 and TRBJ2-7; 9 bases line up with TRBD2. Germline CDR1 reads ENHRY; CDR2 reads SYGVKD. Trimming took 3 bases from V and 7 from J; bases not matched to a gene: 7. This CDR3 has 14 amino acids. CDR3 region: CAISEGGRAGEQYF. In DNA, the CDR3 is TGTGCCATCAGTGAAGGCGGGAGGGCCGGTGAGCAGTACTTC.

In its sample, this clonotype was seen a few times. In nucleotides, the CDR3 is TGTGCCATCATGTCTAGCGGGAAAAACAATGAGCAGTTCTTC. Protein sequence: CAIMSSGKNNEQFF. V and J are TRBV10-3 and TRBJ2-1; 9 bases agree with TRBD2. Germline V gives CDR1 ENHRY, CDR2 SYGVKD. This CDR3 comprises 14 residues. After removal of 7 bases from V and 5 bases from J, the junction contained 6 bases not matched to a gene.

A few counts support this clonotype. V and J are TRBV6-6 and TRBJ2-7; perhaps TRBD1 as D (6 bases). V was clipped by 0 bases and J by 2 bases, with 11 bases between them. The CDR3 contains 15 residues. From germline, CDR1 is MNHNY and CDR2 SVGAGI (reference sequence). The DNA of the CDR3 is TGTGCCAGCAGTTACTCGATTACAGGGCCCTACGAGCAGTACTTC. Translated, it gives CASSYSITGPYEQYF.

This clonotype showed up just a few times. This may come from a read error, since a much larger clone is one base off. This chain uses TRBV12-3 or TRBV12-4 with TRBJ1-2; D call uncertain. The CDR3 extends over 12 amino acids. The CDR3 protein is CASSFFPYDYTF. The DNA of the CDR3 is TGTGCCAGCAGTTTTTTTCCTTATGACTACACCTTC.

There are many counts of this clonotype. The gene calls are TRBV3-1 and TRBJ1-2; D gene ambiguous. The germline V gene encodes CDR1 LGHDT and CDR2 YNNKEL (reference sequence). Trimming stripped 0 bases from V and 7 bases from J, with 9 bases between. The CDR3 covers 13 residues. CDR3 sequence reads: CASSQDYRGGYTF. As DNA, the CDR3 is TGTGCCAGCAGCCAAGATTATCGGGGTGGCTACACCTTC.

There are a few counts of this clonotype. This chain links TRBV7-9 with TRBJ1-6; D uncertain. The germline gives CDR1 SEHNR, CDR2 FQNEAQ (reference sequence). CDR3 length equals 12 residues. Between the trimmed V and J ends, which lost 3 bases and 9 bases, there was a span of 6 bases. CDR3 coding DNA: TGTGCCAGCAGCTTCGGAACTTCACCCCTCCACTTT. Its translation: CASSFGTSPLHF.

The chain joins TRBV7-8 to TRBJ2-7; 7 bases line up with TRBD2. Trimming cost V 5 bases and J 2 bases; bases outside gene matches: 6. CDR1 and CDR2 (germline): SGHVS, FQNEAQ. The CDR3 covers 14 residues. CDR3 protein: CASSGPGLAYEQYF. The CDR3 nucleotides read TGTGCCAGCAGCGGACCCGGACTAGCCTACGAGCAGTACTTC.

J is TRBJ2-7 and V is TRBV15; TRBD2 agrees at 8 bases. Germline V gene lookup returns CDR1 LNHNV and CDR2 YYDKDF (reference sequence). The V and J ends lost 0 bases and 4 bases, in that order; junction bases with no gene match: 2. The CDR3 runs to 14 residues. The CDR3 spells CATSRELAVYEQYF. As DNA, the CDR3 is TGTGCCACCAGCAGAGAACTAGCGGTATACGAGCAGTACTTC.

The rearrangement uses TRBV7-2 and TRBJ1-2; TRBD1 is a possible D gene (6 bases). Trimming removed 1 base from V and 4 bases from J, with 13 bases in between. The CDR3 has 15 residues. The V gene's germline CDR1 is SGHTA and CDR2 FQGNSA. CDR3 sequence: CASSLVRGQIYGYTF. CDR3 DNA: TGTGCCAGCAGCTTAGTTCGTGGACAGATCTATGGCTACACCTTC.

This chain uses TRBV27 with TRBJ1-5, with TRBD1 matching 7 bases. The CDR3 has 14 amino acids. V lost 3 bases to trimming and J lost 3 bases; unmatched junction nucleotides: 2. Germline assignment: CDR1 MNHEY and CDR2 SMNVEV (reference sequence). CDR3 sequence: CASSLKGANQPQHF. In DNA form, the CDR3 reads TGTGCCAGCAGTTTGAAGGGGGCCAATCAGCCCCAGCATTTT.

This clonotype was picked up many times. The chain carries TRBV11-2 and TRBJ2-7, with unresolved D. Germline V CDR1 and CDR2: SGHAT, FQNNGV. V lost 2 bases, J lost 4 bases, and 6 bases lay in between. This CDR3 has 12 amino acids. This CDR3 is CASSLRDYEQYF. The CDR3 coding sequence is TGTGCCAGCAGCTTAAGAGATTACGAGCAGTACTTC.

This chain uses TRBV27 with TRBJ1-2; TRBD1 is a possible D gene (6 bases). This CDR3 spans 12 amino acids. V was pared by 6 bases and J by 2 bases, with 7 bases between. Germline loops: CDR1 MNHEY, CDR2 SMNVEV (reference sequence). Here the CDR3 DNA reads TGTGCCAGCAGGCAGGGGAACTATGGCTACACCTTC. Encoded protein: CASRQGNYGYTF.

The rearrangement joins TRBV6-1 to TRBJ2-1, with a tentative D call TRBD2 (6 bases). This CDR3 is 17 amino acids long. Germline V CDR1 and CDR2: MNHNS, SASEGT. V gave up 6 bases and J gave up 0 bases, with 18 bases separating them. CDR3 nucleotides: TGTGCCAGCAGGGGAATTGGGACTTACTACTCCTACAATGAGCAGTTCTTC. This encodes CASRGIGTYYSYNEQFF.

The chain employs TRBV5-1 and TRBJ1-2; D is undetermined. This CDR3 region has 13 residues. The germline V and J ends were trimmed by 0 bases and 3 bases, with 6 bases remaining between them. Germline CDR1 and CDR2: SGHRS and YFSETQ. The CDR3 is CASSLDGDYGYTF. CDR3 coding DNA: TGCGCCAGCAGCTTGGATGGTGACTATGGCTACACCTTC.

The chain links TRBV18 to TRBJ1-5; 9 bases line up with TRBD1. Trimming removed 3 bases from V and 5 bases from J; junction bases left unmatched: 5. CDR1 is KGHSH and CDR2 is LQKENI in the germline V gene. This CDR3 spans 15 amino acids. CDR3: CASSPRTGEDQPQHF. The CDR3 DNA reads TGTGCCAGCTCACCGCGGACAGGGGAGGATCAGCCCCAGCATTTT.

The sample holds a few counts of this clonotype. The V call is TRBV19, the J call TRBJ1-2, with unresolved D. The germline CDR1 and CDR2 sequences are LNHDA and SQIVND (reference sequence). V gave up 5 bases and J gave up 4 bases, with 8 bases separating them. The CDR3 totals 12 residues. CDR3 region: CASSANTYGYTF. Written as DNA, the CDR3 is TGTGCCAGTAGTGCAAATACCTATGGCTACACCTTC.

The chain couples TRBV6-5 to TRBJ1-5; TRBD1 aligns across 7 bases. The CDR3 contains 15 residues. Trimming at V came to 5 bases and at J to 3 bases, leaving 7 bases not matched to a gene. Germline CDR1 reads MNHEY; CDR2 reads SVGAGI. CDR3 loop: CASSPTGAVNQPQHF. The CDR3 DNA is TGTGCCAGCAGTCCTACAGGGGCGGTCAATCAGCCCCAGCATTTT.

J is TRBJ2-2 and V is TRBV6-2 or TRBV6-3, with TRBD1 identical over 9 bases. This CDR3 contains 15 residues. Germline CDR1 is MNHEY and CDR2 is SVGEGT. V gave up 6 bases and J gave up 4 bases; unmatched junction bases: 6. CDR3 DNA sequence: TGTGCCAGCAGAAGGACAGGGGCGGGCACCGGGGAGCTGTTTTTT. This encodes CASRRTGAGTGELFF.

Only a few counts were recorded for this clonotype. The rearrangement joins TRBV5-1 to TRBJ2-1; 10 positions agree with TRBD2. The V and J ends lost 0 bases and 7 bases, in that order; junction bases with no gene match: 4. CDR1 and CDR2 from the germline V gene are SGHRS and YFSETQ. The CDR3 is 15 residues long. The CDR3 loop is CASSLAGLARNEQFF. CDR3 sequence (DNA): TGCGCCAGCAGCTTGGCGGGACTAGCGAGAAATGAGCAGTTCTTC.

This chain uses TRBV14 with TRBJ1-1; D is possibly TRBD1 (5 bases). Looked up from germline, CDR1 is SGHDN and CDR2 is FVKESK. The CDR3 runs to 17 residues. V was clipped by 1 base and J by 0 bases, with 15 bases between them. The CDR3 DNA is TGTGCCAGCAGCCAAGTCGTCGGGGACTGGGTGAACACTGAAGCTTTCTTT. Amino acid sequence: CASSQVVGDWVNTEAFF.

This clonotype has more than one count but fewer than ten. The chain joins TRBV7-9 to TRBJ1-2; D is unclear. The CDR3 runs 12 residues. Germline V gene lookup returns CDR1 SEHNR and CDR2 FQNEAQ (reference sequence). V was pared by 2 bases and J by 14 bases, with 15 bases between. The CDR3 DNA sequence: TGTGCCAGCAGCTTAAACGAGGGCGCCATGACCTTC. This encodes CASSLNEGAMTF.

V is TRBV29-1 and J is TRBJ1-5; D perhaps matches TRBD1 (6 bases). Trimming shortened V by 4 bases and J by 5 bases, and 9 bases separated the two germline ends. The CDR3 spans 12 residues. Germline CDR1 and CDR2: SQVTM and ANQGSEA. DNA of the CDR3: TGCAGCGTTGGGGGGGCAGATCAGCCCCAGCATTTT. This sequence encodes CSVGGADQPQHF.

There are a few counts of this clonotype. The CDR3 sequence is CASSTRQGPNQPQHF. The CDR3 DNA follows: TGTGCCAGCAGCACCCGACAGGGCCCCAATCAGCCCCAGCATTTT. This chain uses TRBV7-2 with TRBJ1-5, with 7 bases aligning to TRBD1. Unmatched junction bases numbered 7, after V lost 5 bases and J lost 3 bases. The CDR3 has 15 residues. From germline, CDR1 is SGHTA and CDR2 FQGNSA.